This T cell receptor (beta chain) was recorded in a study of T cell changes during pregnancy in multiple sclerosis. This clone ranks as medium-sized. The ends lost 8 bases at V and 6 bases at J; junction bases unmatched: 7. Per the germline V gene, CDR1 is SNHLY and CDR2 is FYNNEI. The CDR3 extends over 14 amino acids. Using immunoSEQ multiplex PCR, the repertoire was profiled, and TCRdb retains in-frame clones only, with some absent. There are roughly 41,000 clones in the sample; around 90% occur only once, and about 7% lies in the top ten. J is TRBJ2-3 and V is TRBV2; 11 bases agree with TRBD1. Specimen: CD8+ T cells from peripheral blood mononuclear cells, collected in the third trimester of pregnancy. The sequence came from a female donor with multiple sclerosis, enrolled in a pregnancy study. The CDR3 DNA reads TGTGCCAGCGCCGGACAGGGGGCGTTCGATACGCAGTATTTT. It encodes CASAGQGAFDTQYF. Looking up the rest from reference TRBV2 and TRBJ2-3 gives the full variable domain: EPEVTQTPSHQVTQMGQEVILRCVPISNHLYFYWYRQILGQKVEFLVSFYNNEISEKSEIFDDQFSVERPDGSNFTLKIRSTKLEDSAMYFCASAGQGAFDTQYFGPGTRLTVL.